A selection of T cell receptor beta chains follows, all from one sample in a study of blood T cell repertoires in COVID-19. Profiled with immunoSEQ multiplex PCR; TCRdb holds only in-frame clones, not every one. In the table there are about 170,000 clones, just under 85% of which are singletons. Input material: peripheral blood. Receptors were obtained from a man in his forties who had recovered from COVID-19. Both conserved end residues are part of each CDR3. The D gene is left open where the match is weak. The size field is filled for only some rows; it gives once, few, many or a size class.

>TRBJ2-5|NA|TRBV12-3/TRBV12-4|NA
CATPVEETQYF
TGTGCCACTCCCGTCGAAGAGACCCAGTACTTC
>TRBJ1-2|NA|TRBV18|NA
CASSLNDAFGQPYGYTF
TGTGCCAGCTCACTCAATGACGCCTTCGGACAGCCCTATGGCTACACCTTC
>TRBJ2-1|NA|TRBV18|NA
CASSPPYNEQFF
TGTGCCAGCTCACCCCCTTACAATGAGCAGTTCTTC
>TRBJ2-1|NA|TRBV7-3|NA
CASSLNYPGKDEQFF
TGTGCCAGCAGCTTAAATTATCCAGGGAAGGATGAGCAGTTCTTC
>TRBJ1-1|NA|TRBV30|NA
CAWSQPRQALNTEAFF
TGTGCCTGGAGTCAGCCAAGACAGGCGCTGAACACTGAAGCTTTCTTT
>TRBJ1-1|NA|TRBV24-1|once
CATRGQGATNTEAFF
TGTGCCACCAGGGGACAAGGGGCGACAAATACTGAAGCTTTCTTT
>TRBJ1-5|NA|TRBV24-1|NA
CATRGGLNQPQHF
TGTGCCACCAGAGGAGGTCTGAATCAGCCCCAGCATTTT
>TRBJ1-2|NA|TRBV2|NA
CASSEALAGPGGYTF
TGTGCCAGCAGTGAAGCGCTTGCAGGGCCGGGTGGCTACACCTTC
>TRBJ2-7|TRBD2|TRBV7-2|NA
CASSLGWRGSYEQYF
TGTGCCAGCAGCTTAGGGTGGCGGGGGAGCTACGAGCAGTACTTC
>TRBJ2-2|NA|TRBV27|NA
CASSAQGLGELFF
TGTGCCAGCAGTGCCCAGGGGCTCGGGGAGCTGTTTTTT
>TRBJ1-2|TRBD1|TRBV6-2/TRBV6-3|NA
CASSYSYTGTGLGYTF
TGTGCCAGCAGTTACTCGTACACCGGGACAGGGCTTGGCTACACCTTC
>TRBJ2-6|NA|TRBV13|NA
CASSLWGAGANVLTF
TGTGCCAGCAGCTTATGGGGAGCTGGGGCCAACGTCCTGACTTTC
>TRBJ2-7|NA|TRBV7-2|NA
CASSLALTGSYEQYF
TGTGCCAGCAGCTTAGCGCTAACGGGTTCCTACGAGCAGTACTTC
>TRBJ2-5|NA|TRBV6-2/TRBV6-3|NA
CASSKPPGTFQETQYF
TGTGCCAGCAGTAAACCCCCCGGGACATTCCAAGAGACCCAGTACTTC
>TRBJ1-1|NA|TRBV7-9|NA
CASSFLGGTEAFF
TGTGCCAGCAGCTTTCTGGGAGGAACTGAAGCTTTCTTT
>TRBJ2-3|NA|TRBV2|few
CASSLTADTQYF
TGTGCCAGCAGTCTGACTGCAGATACGCAGTATTTT
>TRBJ1-5|NA|TRBV27|NA
CASSSQGRLNQPQHF
TGTGCCAGCAGTTCCCAGGGGAGATTGAATCAGCCCCAGCATTTT
>TRBJ1-1|TRBD1|TRBV19|NA
CASTQPWGQHTEAFF
TGTGCCAGTACCCAACCGTGGGGACAGCACACTGAAGCTTTCTTT
>TRBJ1-4|TRBD1|TRBV4-2|NA
CASSQTGQSNEKLFF
TGTGCCAGCAGCCAGACGGGACAGTCTAATGAAAAACTGTTTTTT
>TRBJ2-7|NA|TRBV5-1|NA
CASSPGISYEQYF
TGCGCCAGCAGCCCGGGGATTTCCTACGAGCAGTACTTC
>TRBJ2-3|NA|TRBV4-2|NA
CASSQDSADTQYF
TGTGCCAGCAGCCAAGATAGCGCAGATACGCAGTATTTT
>TRBJ1-4|NA|TRBV7-9|NA
CASSLGAGELFF
TGTGCCAGCAGCTTAGGGGCGGGGGAACTGTTTTTT
>TRBJ2-1|NA|TRBV28|NA
CATSKGNRGGEQFF
TGTGCCACCTCAAAGGGAAACAGGGGGGGTGAGCAGTTCTTC
>TRBJ1-2|NA|TRBV30|once
CAWESGQLDGYTF
TGTGCCTGGGAAAGCGGACAGTTGGATGGCTACACCTTC
>TRBJ1-6|NA|TRBV7-9|NA
CASSGQNNSPLHF
TGTGCCAGCAGCGGACAGAATAATTCACCCCTCCACTTT
>TRBJ2-2|TRBD2|TRBV9|NA
CASSTIASGRIGELFF
TGTGCCAGCAGCACAATTGCTAGCGGGAGGATCGGGGAGCTGTTTTTT